This note documents a single T cell receptor beta chain sequence. CDR1 is MGHRA, CDR2 YSYEKL, per germline. There are 18 residues in the CDR3. The V and J ends lost 2 bases and 3 bases respectively, with 20 bases between them. This record comes from a study of OX40 agonist ivuxolimab in advanced cancers. Study context: In this trial design, patients received ivuxolimab intravenously at 0.01 to 10 mg/kg every 2 weeks. Partial responses were recorded for three patients, including one with hepatocellular carcinoma and two with cutaneous melanoma.

The protocol was immunoSEQ multiplex PCR, while the TCRdb copy is restricted to in-frame clones and leaves out a portion. The table records under 80,000 clones, over 90% of them present only once. Sequenced here: CD4+ or CD8+ T cells sorted from blood, sampled in a trial of the OX40 agonist ivuxolimab. The TCR was taken from an adult with an advanced solid tumor such as melanoma, head and neck, liver or kidney cancer. The chain links TRBV4-1 to TRBJ2-1; a weak D match, TRBD1 (6 bases). CDR3 region: CASSQNPEGRGDYNEQFF. In DNA, the CDR3 is TGCGCCAGCAGCCAAAATCCCGAGGGCAGGGGCGACTACAATGAGCAGTTCTTC.